The T cell receptor (beta chain) under discussion was sequenced for a study of response to subunit inactivated influenza vaccine (dated by TCRdb to 2017 to 2018). In the study overall: Deep quantitative T cell receptor repertoire profiling was used in the study to track responses to a trivalent subunit inactivated influenza vaccine.

This clonotype has at least ten counts. Its recognized antigen is unknown. No quality values exist for individual bases; no much larger clone is one base distant. Here is what the overall study found, with its caveats: It was suggested by the authors that each seasonal influenza vaccination may recruit only a limited number of new T cells.

The protocol used for the library was RT-PCR. The sample was run on an Illumina HiSeq 2500. TCRdb itself trimmed the public reads at Q25 with fastp, ran MiXCR and retained productive beta chains. Rows matching on CDR3 protein sequence are summarized as one entry with the most common DNA and genes. Across this sample there are more than 700,000 distinct CDR3 sequences, with approximately 22% seen only once. The top ten clones comprise roughly 10% of the sample. The clonotype comes from a man aged 50 to 60 who received an inactivated influenza vaccine. Donor details come from another sample of the same person, matched by shared clones. The source material was PBMCs from blood, sampled 5 to 6 days after vaccination.

The bases read TGCAGCGTTGACGGACTAGCGCTTTACAATGAGCAGTTCTTC. This is translated as CSVDGLALYNEQFF. The V and J segments used are TRBV29-1 and TRBJ2-1; TRBD2 lines up with 9 middle nucleotides. At the junction V is shortened by 3 bases and J by 4 bases; bases outside the gene matches: 4. According to the germline V gene, CDR1 reads SQVTM and CDR2 reads ANQGSEA. The CDR3, from cysteine to phenylalanine, totals 14 residues. This entry keeps only the CDR3 DNA: 42 bases, framed from base 1.